This T cell receptor (beta chain) was sequenced during a study of spatial heterogeneity in lung cancer. Study findings and constraints: It was found that expanded intratumoral alpha and beta TCR counts tracked tumor mutation counts. When ubiquitous and regional expanded TCRs were counted, their numbers tracked ubiquitous and regional nonsynonymous mutations, respectively.

This clonotype is deemed medium-sized. Its specificity is unknown. This beta chain was picked up by a library intended for alpha chains and is off target, so its count carries little meaning. Stated time point: sample taken at primary tumor resection. V shed 5 bases and J 3 bases; nucleotides not matched to a gene: 5. CDR3 length equals 14 residues. Germline assignment: CDR1 SQVTM and CDR2 ANQGSEA. TCRdb re-called the 5' RACE reads through MiXCR, storing one row per CDR3 protein. The top ten hold 56% of the sample, which has about 1,500 distinct CDR3 sequences, 5.9% seen once. This sample comprised lung tumor tissue, obtained at surgery. This TCR was recovered from a female donor with early-stage non-small cell lung cancer. The rearrangement uses TRBV29-1 and TRBJ1-5; 9 nucleotides line up with TRBD1. CDR3 amino acids: CSVRQGGDNQPQHF. The CDR3 DNA is TGCAGCGTTAGACAGGGGGGGGACAATCAGCCCCAGCATTTT.